This T cell receptor beta chain was identified during a study of patients and donors after allogeneic stem cell transplantation. This CDR3 is 14 amino acids long. CDR1 is DFQATT and CDR2 is SNEGSKA in the germline V gene (reference sequence). V shed 7 bases and J 5 bases; nucleotides not matched to a gene: 10. TCRdb passed the RT-PCR reads through MiXCR, listing each CDR3 protein once. In the table there are 900,000 to 1,000,000 distinct CDR3 sequences, more than 15% of which are singletons. Material: blood, either unsorted or a sorted T cell fraction (not recorded which). The rearrangement joins TRBV20-1 to TRBJ2-1, with TRBD2 identical over 8 bases. This clonotype was sampled from a human donor who was either an allogeneic HSCT recipient or a stem cell or donor lymphocyte infusion donor (not recorded which). It is not recorded whose cells these are; they may come from a transplant donor. The CDR3: CSGKRERTHNEQFF. The CDR3 region has the DNA TGCAGTGGCAAGCGGGAGCGGACCCACAATGAGCAGTTCTTC.